This record looks at one T cell receptor (beta chain) sequence and its context. What it binds is unknown. The data belong to a study of Ad26.COV2.S vaccination and SARS-CoV-2 variants. Across the study: Doses of Ad26.COV2.S were injected into muscle once or twice, 56 days apart. Overall study findings and caveats: A substantial breadth of spike-specific CD8+ and CD4+ T cell responses after vaccination has been reported. With respect to non-spike TCR breadth, vaccine and placebo recipients were similar.

This CDR3 region has 13 residues. Trimming removed 8 bases at V and 7 bases at J, with 17 bases between. Germline CDR1 reads SEHNR; CDR2 reads FQNEAQ (reference sequence). The method was immunoSEQ multiplex PCR; TCRdb's version includes in-frame clones alone and lacks a portion of them. The table lists 300,000 to 500,000 clones, around 85% of them singletons. The treatment: over 15 received Ad26.COV2.S at low or high dose, single or two shots; 5 received placebo; per-sample allocation not given. The investigators took samples on day 63 after the first vaccine or placebo injection. Boston provided a donor who was an adult aged 18-55 years.

The chain combines TRBV7-9 with TRBJ1-2, with TRBD1 as a possible D gene (6 bases). This TCR derives from a person between 18 and 59 years old who received the Ad26.COV2.S COVID-19 vaccine or a placebo. This sample comprised peripheral blood, obtained in a trial of Ad26.COV2.S vaccine versus placebo. The CDR3 loop reads CASRLGGGAGYTF. DNA of the CDR3: TGTGCCAGCCGGCTAGGCGGGGGCGCTGGCTACACCTTC.